Below, 3 T cell receptor beta chains from the same sample are listed, as sequenced in a study of vaccination and CD4 T cells after COVID-19. As for treatment: roughly ten-day PBMC culture with coronavirus spike peptide pools or control peptides (ViraFEST assay). Sequencing of the DNA from cultured CD4+ T cells was carried out with the Oncomine TCR Beta short-read assay. TCRdb ran MiXCR on the PCR reads and lists one entry per CDR3 protein. The data contain approximately 20,000 distinct CDR3 sequences, around 29% of them singletons. These receptors have no known antigen. Sequenced input: cultured CD4+ T cells from blood. Receptor source: a human donor with COVID-19.

The V call is TRBV19, the J call TRBJ1-6, with unresolved D. The germline V and J ends were trimmed by 1 base and 6 bases, with 19 bases remaining between them. CDR1 LNHDA and CDR2 SQIVND come from the germline V gene (reference sequence). The CDR3 runs 18 residues. Written as DNA, the CDR3 is TGTGCCAGTAGTATAGGTCTTGTCGGAGGCTCAACTAATTCACCCCTCCACTTT. Its protein product is CASSIGLVGGSTNSPLHF.

The rearrangement joins TRBV6-1 to TRBJ1-1; D is ambiguous. The CDR3 is 11 residues long. Trimming took 7 bases from V and 8 from J, leaving 11 bases between them. Germline assignment: CDR1 MNHNS and CDR2 SASEGT. This chain's CDR3 is CASTGSGEAFF. The CDR3 DNA sequence: TGTGCCAGCACCGGTTCGGGGGAAGCTTTCTTT.

This clonotype was counted only a few times. The genes are TRBV7-2 and TRBJ1-3, with D hard to call. The V and J ends lost 5 bases and 0 bases respectively, with 8 bases between them. The CDR3 sequence is 14 residues long. Germline V CDR1 and CDR2: SGHTA, FQGNSA. The CDR3 nucleotides read TGTGCCAGCAGCCCCGACCCCTCTGGAAACACCATATATTTT. It codes for CASSPDPSGNTIYF.